This passage covers 7 T cell receptor beta chains from one sample sequenced in a study of blood T cells in healthy people across ages. Primed by a sample-barcoded 5' primer and a J-beta primer mix, a second PCR proceeded for 7 to 11 cycles. TCRdb itself ran the 5' RACE reads through MiXCR, one entry per CDR3 protein. The data show just over 1 million distinct CDR3 sequences, 35% to 50% seen once. The sequenced sample consisted of blood. Receptors were obtained from an older woman in good health.

Comments on this clonotype: One base away lies a much larger clone, so this may be a sequencing read error. The chain links TRBV27 to TRBJ2-6; the D gene is possibly TRBD2 (6 bases). The CDR3 has 14 amino acids. V lost 1 base, J lost 15 bases, and 16 bases lay in between. CDR1 and CDR2 from the germline V gene are MNHEY and SMNVEV (reference sequence). CDR3 region: CASSLWGVGSALTF. CDR3 DNA sequence: TGTGCCAGCAGTTTATGGGGGGTGGGTTCCGCCCTGACTTTC.

The chain combines TRBV6-1 with TRBJ2-4, with 10 nucleotides matching TRBD1. Germline V gene lookup returns CDR1 MNHNS and CDR2 SASEGT. This CDR3 has 16 residues. J was trimmed by 0 bases and V by 6 bases; bases with no gene match: 5. The CDR3 here is CASRRQGALAKNIQYF. The CDR3 nucleotides read TGTGCCAGCAGGAGACAGGGGGCATTAGCCAAAAACATTCAGTACTTC.

A few counts support this clonotype. The chain employs TRBV29-1 and TRBJ2-3; 10 nucleotides align to TRBD1. With V trimmed by 6 bases and J by 3 bases, 15 bases remained unmatched. Looked up from germline, CDR1 is SQVTM and CDR2 is ANQGSEA. CDR3 size: 17 residues. DNA of the CDR3: TGCAGCGTGACAACGTTCGACAGGGGGCTTAGGACAGATACGCAGTATTTT. Its translation is CSVTTFDRGLRTDTQYF.

The V call is TRBV12-3 or TRBV12-4, the J call TRBJ2-1; TRBD2 aligns across 9 bases. V gave up 6 bases and J gave up 9 bases; unmatched junction bases: 15. The CDR3 totals 16 residues. The CDR3 nucleotides read TGTGCCAGCAGCCGAGGTGGGGCTAGCGGGATTGTTGAGCAGTTCTTC. Amino acids: CASSRGGASGIVEQFF.

This clonotype came up a few times. V usage is TRBV20-1 and J usage is TRBJ1-4; 8 positions match TRBD1. The CDR3 covers 12 residues. Germline loops: CDR1 DFQATT, CDR2 SNEGSKA (reference sequence). V was pared by 1 base and J by 8 bases, with 0 bases of the junction left unmatched. The CDR3 DNA reads as TGCAGTGCTAGAGGGGACAGGGAAAAACTGTTTTTT. This translates into CSARGDREKLFF.

The genes are TRBV7-2 and TRBJ2-7; 10 bases are a match to TRBD2. Per germline, CDR1 SGHTA and CDR2 FQGNSA. The CDR3 loop spans 18 amino acids. The junction had 20 bases not matched to a gene; V was cut back by 8 bases and J by 4 bases. The CDR3 DNA reads as TGTGCCAGCGATAGCCGACCCGGGTCTAGCGGGGGAATATACGAGCAGTACTTC. Translation gives CASDSRPGSSGGIYEQYF.

V gene TRBV10-1 combines with J gene TRBJ2-5, with D possibly TRBD2 on 5 matching bases. Judging by the DNA end, TRBJ2-7 fits better; the J call may be wrong. The germline gives CDR1 WNHNN, CDR2 SYGVQD (reference sequence). This CDR3 contains 13 residues. The CDR3 sequence is CASSEIGRGEQYF. The CDR3 DNA reads TGCGCCAGCAGTGAAATTGGTCGGGGCGAGCAGTACTTC.